This note documents a single T cell receptor beta chain sequence. Its target is unknown. The V and J ends lost 4 bases and 0 bases respectively, with 7 bases between them. The CDR3 spans 15 residues. Per germline, CDR1 MNHEY and CDR2 SVGAGI. These data come from a study of PD-L1 blockade in urothelial cancer. Study background: Male patients with bladder-origin urothelial cancer numbered about 85% of the roughly 29. Prior regimens of chemotherapy numbered 0 to 3 per patient. Whole-study results and caveats: Tumor-associated TCR clones expanded more in blood at 3 weeks in patients with durable benefit.

Assay: immunoSEQ multiplex PCR; the TCRdb copy retains only in-frame clones and omits some. Of under 95,000 clones in the sample, less than 90% were seen once. As for time point: pretreatment peripheral blood. Samples spanned pretreatment and treatment, with 1 to 8 time points per patient. The V call is TRBV6-5, the J call TRBJ1-6; D is ambiguous. The source was PBMCs, collected around atezolizumab (anti-PD-L1) treatment. This TCR was sampled from a woman aged 70-85 years with urothelial cancer. The chain's CDR3 is CASSSHSSYNSPLHF. The CDR3 nucleotides read TGTGCCAGCAGTTCTCATAGCTCCTATAATTCACCCCTCCACTTT.